A single sample gave rise to the 32 T cell receptor beta chains below, sequenced in a study of regulatory T cells in long-lasting Graves disease (dated by TCRdb to the early 2020s). Library prep was done by multiplex PCR. Sequencing relied on an Illumina HiSeq 4000. iRepertoire HTBI primers and Arm-PCR amplification of CDR3 regions were used to construct TCR beta libraries. The public reads were quality trimmed at Q25 with fastp and then assembled into clones with MiXCR by TCRdb, keeping productive beta chains. Every CDR3 protein is listed once, alongside the most common genes and DNA of its rows. The sample table contains 560,000 or so distinct CDR3 sequences; only one count was recorded for 15% to 20% of them. Around 13% of the sample is taken by the ten largest. The sample's time point, from its label and the paper: newly diagnosed GD, antithyroid drugs for less than 3 months. For both TCR sequencing and RNA sequencing, RNA was extracted from PBMCs in TRIzol.

These records were also assigned to another study, of T cells in Graves' hyperthyroidism and ophthalmopathy.

The specimen comprised peripheral blood mononuclear cells (PBMCs), sampled at new diagnosis, from a patient treated with antithyroid drugs. All receptors derive from a man aged 18 to 35 with Graves disease. Donor details come from another sample of the same person, matched by shared clones.

This chain uses TRBV11-2 with TRBJ2-1; 7 nucleotides match TRBD2. Germline V lookup: CDR1 SGHAT, CDR2 FQNNGV. V was pared by 2 bases and J by 13 bases, with 8 bases of the junction left unmatched. The CDR3 has 13 residues. The CDR3 DNA reads TGTGCCAGCAGCTTAACCTCCGGGACTATACAGTTCTTC. It codes for CASSLTSGTIQFF.

Only a few counts were recorded for this clonotype. The rearrangement uses TRBV24-1 and TRBJ1-4, with 7 bases identical to TRBD1. Germline lookup yields CDR1 KGHDR and CDR2 SFDVKD. V lost 3 bases to trimming and J lost 8 bases; unmatched junction nucleotides: 8. This CDR3 region has 15 residues. The DNA of the CDR3 is TGTGCCACCAGTGATCGACAGGGCAACACGGAAAAACTGTTTTTT. Protein product: CATSDRQGNTEKLFF.

The V and J genes are TRBV5-1 and TRBJ2-1; 11 nucleotides match TRBD2. The CDR3 has 16 amino acids. V shed 3 bases and J 4 bases; nucleotides not matched to a gene: 6. From germline, CDR1 is SGHRS and CDR2 YFSETQ. The CDR3: CASSSTGTSGYNEQFF. CDR3 DNA sequence: TGCGCCAGCAGCTCCACCGGGACTAGCGGATACAATGAGCAGTTCTTC.

This clonotype has more than one count but fewer than ten. The chain links TRBV6-2 or TRBV6-3 to TRBJ2-3; 12 bases fit TRBD2. Germline V gene lookup returns CDR1 MNHEY and CDR2 SVGEGT. The ends lost 8 bases at V and 4 bases at J; junction bases unmatched: 4. The CDR3 has 14 residues. CDR3 amino acids: CASARLAGADTQYF. CDR3 bases: TGTGCCAGCGCCCGACTAGCGGGAGCAGATACGCAGTATTTT.

This clonotype was seen more than once but under ten times. This may be a read error, as it is one base from a much larger clone. The chain recombines TRBV28 with TRBJ2-7; 7 bases are shared with TRBD2. Germline-derived CDR1 and CDR2 are MDHEN and SYDVKM. Trimming took 7 bases from V and 3 from J; bases not matched to a gene: 9. CDR3 length: 14 residues. CDR3 residues: CASTRSGFLYEQYF. DNA of the CDR3: TGTGCCAGCACCCGTAGCGGGTTCCTCTACGAGCAGTACTTC.

This clonotype was recorded many times. This rearrangement joins TRBV10-3 to TRBJ1-2, with D possibly matching TRBD1 (5 bases). Trimming removed 4 bases at V and 4 bases at J, with 10 bases between. Germline V gives CDR1 ENHRY, CDR2 SYGVKD. The CDR3 runs 13 residues. The CDR3 sequence: CAISAVGVYGYTF. The CDR3 nucleotides read TGTGCCATCAGTGCAGTGGGGGTCTATGGCTACACCTTC.

This clonotype was recorded a few times. V is TRBV27 and J is TRBJ2-2; no reliable D call. The CDR3 is 17 residues long. V was shortened by 5 bases and J by 7 bases, with 23 bases between the two germline ends. Germline V gene sequence: CDR1 MNHEY, CDR2 SMNVEV (reference sequence). The DNA for the CDR3 is TGTGCCAGCAGTCCTACGCAGCGAGCTTATGGGATCGGGGAGCTGTTTTTT. As protein: CASSPTQRAYGIGELFF.

This clonotype was detected many times. The chain links TRBV7-2 to TRBJ2-1; 11 bases are shared with TRBD2. V was clipped by 1 base and J by 0 bases; unmatched bases: 11. Germline-derived CDR1 and CDR2 are SGHTA and FQGNSA. The CDR3 loop spans 20 amino acids. CDR3 region: CASSLVVGSGRVPSYNEQFF. DNA of the CDR3: TGTGCCAGCAGCTTAGTCGTCGGTAGCGGGAGGGTCCCCTCCTACAATGAGCAGTTCTTC.

A few counts support this clonotype. V and J are TRBV7-2 and TRBJ2-1, with 14 bases aligning to TRBD2. CDR1 and CDR2 (germline): SGHTA, FQGNSA. With 3 bases clipped from V and 4 bases from J, the junction kept 14 bases outside the gene matches. The CDR3 spans 20 residues. The CDR3 loop reads CASSFIGGNRLAGGYNEQFF. CDR3 DNA: TGTGCCAGCAGCTTCATTGGTGGGAACCGACTAGCGGGGGGGTACAATGAGCAGTTCTTC.

This clonotype was observed many times. This chain joins TRBV6-1 and TRBJ1-1; D uncertain. Germline CDR1 MNHNS, CDR2 SASEGT. The CDR3 runs to 12 residues. The ends were cut back, 6 bases at V and 11 bases at J, with 16 bases in the middle. The CDR3 loop is CASSPTWGFAFF. CDR3 DNA sequence: TGTGCCAGCAGCCCCACCTGGGGATTCGCTTTCTTT.

The V call is TRBV12-5, the J call TRBJ1-5, with 8 bases matching TRBD1. This CDR3 region has 19 residues. V dropped 0 bases and J dropped 0; count of bases not matched to a gene: 10. CDR1 and CDR2 (germline): LGHNT, FRNRAP. The CDR3 loop reads CASGLVQGALGYSNQPQHF. The CDR3 DNA reads as TGTGCTAGTGGTTTGGTCCAGGGGGCGTTAGGCTATAGCAATCAGCCCCAGCATTTT.

The genes are TRBV5-6 and TRBJ2-7; D call uncertain. CDR1 is SGHDT, CDR2 YYEEEE, per germline. The CDR3 is 15 amino acids. V gave up 1 base and J gave up 4 bases, with 15 bases separating them. The CDR3 nucleotides read TGTGCCAGCAGCTTGAAGCGATCTTGGGGTTACGAGCAGTACTTC. It is translated as CASSLKRSWGYEQYF.

This clonotype turned up a few times. The chain combines TRBV3-1 with TRBJ2-7; 7 bases match TRBD1. V trimming: 6 bases; J trimming: 2 bases; junction bases outside the gene matches: 4. The CDR3 length is 13 residues. CDR1 LGHDT and CDR2 YNNKEL come from the germline V gene (reference sequence). The DNA of the CDR3 is TGTGCCAGCAGAAGACAGGGAGCCTACGAGCAGTACTTC. As protein: CASRRQGAYEQYF.

The chain joins TRBV4-1 to TRBJ2-3, with D possibly being TRBD2 (6 bases). The germline V gene encodes CDR1 MGHRA and CDR2 YSYEKL. Trimming removed 4 bases at V and 4 bases at J, with 18 bases between. This CDR3 contains 16 residues. CDR3 in amino acids: CASSLSSGPNSDTQYF. The CDR3 bases are TGCGCCAGCAGCCTCTCCAGCGGGCCAAACTCAGATACGCAGTATTTT.

J is TRBJ2-3 and V is TRBV20-1, with D maybe TRBD2 (7 bases). The germline CDR1 and CDR2 sequences are DFQATT and SNEGSKA (reference sequence). The length of the CDR3 is 15 residues. Trimming took off 1 base at V and 5 bases at J, with 16 bases between the two ends. The CDR3, as DNA: TGCAGTGCTAGAGGATCGGTGGGAGGGGGAGATACGCAGTATTTT. Translated: CSARGSVGGGDTQYF.

The chain has TRBV3-1 and TRBJ2-1, with D tentatively TRBD2 (5 bases). Trimming shortened V by 1 base and J by 8 bases, and 12 bases separated the two germline ends. The germline V gene has CDR1 LGHDT and CDR2 YNNKEL (reference sequence). This CDR3 comprises 14 residues. CDR3 sequence reads: CASSQGVRGHEQFF. CDR3 nucleotide sequence: TGTGCCAGCAGCCAAGGGGTTCGGGGTCATGAGCAGTTCTTC.

There are many counts of this clonotype. The chain combines TRBV2 with TRBJ1-6; no clear D. Per germline, CDR1 SNHLY and CDR2 FYNNEI. The length of the CDR3 is 15 residues. V was pared by 6 bases and J by 5 bases, with 14 bases between. The DNA for the CDR3 is TGTGCCAGCAGAGCCGACAAGGGCCATAATTCACCCCTCCACTTT. This gives the protein CASRADKGHNSPLHF.

This clonotype showed up just a few times. In DNA form, the CDR3 reads TGTGCCAGCAGGGAACTCTCAGGGCAGGCTTTCTTT. It codes for CASRELSGQAFF. This sequence joins TRBV25-1 and TRBJ1-1; D is perhaps TRBD1 (5 bases). Germline CDR1 MGHDK, CDR2 SYGVNS. V lost 6 bases and J 11 bases, leaving 16 bases between the germline ends. The CDR3 extends over 12 amino acids.

This clonotype occurred many times. The chain is built from TRBV6-1 and TRBJ2-1, with D unresolved. Germline-derived CDR1 and CDR2 are MNHNS and SASEGT. V was cut by 2 bases and J by 10 bases, with 6 bases left in between. The CDR3 has 11 residues. CDR3 in DNA: TGTGCCAGCAGTGAAAGTGGAGAGCAGTTCTTC. This translates into CASSESGEQFF.

The gene calls are TRBV6-1 and TRBJ1-2; a possible D gene is TRBD1 (6 bases). Germline V gene sequence: CDR1 MNHNS, CDR2 SASEGT. This CDR3 is 15 amino acids long. V dropped 6 bases and J dropped 4 bases, with 18 bases sitting between them. The CDR3 DNA reads TGTGCCAGCAGCTATCACCCGACAGGAGGCTATGGCTACACCTTC. Translating gives CASSYHPTGGYGYTF.

The rearrangement uses TRBV6-1 and TRBJ2-7; D gene ambiguous. The ends were cut back, 6 bases at V and 5 bases at J, with 14 bases in the middle. This CDR3 has 13 residues. Germline assignment: CDR1 MNHNS and CDR2 SASEGT. The DNA for the CDR3 is TGTGCCAGCAGCGACTGGAAGGCCAACGAGCAGTACTTC. Amino acid sequence: CASSDWKANEQYF.

This clonotype was counted ten times or more. The chain is built from TRBV12-3 or TRBV12-4 and TRBJ2-5, with D perhaps matching TRBD2 (5 bases). This CDR3 comprises 14 residues. V lost 5 bases and J lost 5, with 15 bases in between. CDR3 DNA: TGTGCCAGCAGTCCCAGACGGGGTGGGGAGACCCAGTACTTC. It translates to CASSPRRGGETQYF.

The table lists this clonotype with many counts. The rearrangement links TRBV28 to TRBJ1-5; D is ambiguous. This CDR3 is built from 11 residues. The V gene's germline CDR1 is MDHEN and CDR2 SYDVKM. V lost 4 bases, J lost 5 bases, and 3 bases lay in between. CDR3 protein: CASSSYQPQHF. CDR3 DNA: TGTGCCAGCAGTTCCTATCAGCCCCAGCATTTT.

The CDR3 sequence is CASSDRNSYEQYF. CDR3 DNA: TGCGCCAGCAGCGACCGTAACTCCTACGAGCAGTACTTC. The chain couples TRBV10-1 to TRBJ2-7; D remains unclear. Germline CDR1 reads WNHNN; CDR2 reads SYGVQD (reference sequence). This CDR3 spans 13 amino acids. Trimming stripped 6 bases from V and 0 bases from J, with 9 bases between.

The table lists this clonotype with many counts. The rearrangement links TRBV2 to TRBJ2-7; D ambiguous. The CDR3 consists of 14 residues. The V and J ends lost 7 bases and 2 bases respectively, with 15 bases between them. Germline V gene data show CDR1 as SNHLY and CDR2 as FYNNEI. The CDR3 DNA follows: TGTGCCAGCACCGAGGAAGGGCGACCCTACGAGCAGTACTTC. This encodes CASTEEGRPYEQYF. Supplemented by reference TRBV2 and TRBJ2-7, the full variable domain reads EPEVTQTPSHQVTQMGQEVILRCVPISNHLYFYWYRQILGQKVEFLVSFYNNEISEKSEIFDDQFSVERPDGSNFTLKIRSTKLEDSAMYFCASTEEGRPYEQYFGPGTRLTVT.

There are a few counts of this clonotype. The chain recombines TRBV28 with TRBJ1-2, with 8 bases lining up with TRBD1. CDR1 is MDHEN and CDR2 is SYDVKM in the germline V gene. V shed 7 bases and J 4 bases; nucleotides not matched to a gene: 5. CDR3 size: 13 residues. CDR3 coding DNA: TGTGCCAGCACCCCGACAGGGGTCTATGGCTACACCTTC. It is translated as CASTPTGVYGYTF.

The chain links TRBV5-4 to TRBJ2-7; D may be TRBD1 (6 bases). The CDR3 sequence is 14 residues long. The germline gives CDR1 SGHNT, CDR2 YYREEE (reference sequence). Trimming pared 2 bases from V and 0 bases from J, leaving 9 bases between. CDR3 DNA sequence: TGTGCCAGCAGCTTCAGGGGCGACTCCTACGAGCAGTACTTC. Protein sequence: CASSFRGDSYEQYF.

The V gene is TRBV9, the J gene TRBJ2-2, with a possible D match to TRBD1 (5 bases). The CDR3 is made up of 13 amino acids. The V end lost 3 bases, the J end lost 9 bases, and 12 bases lay between the germline ends. Germline assignment: CDR1 SGDLS and CDR2 YYNGEE. CDR3 amino acids: CASSDTRQRELFF. In DNA form, the CDR3 reads TGTGCCAGCAGCGACACTCGACAGCGGGAGCTGTTTTTT.

The genes are TRBV11-2 and TRBJ2-3; 8 bases align to TRBD2. Germline CDR1 and CDR2: SGHAT and FQNNGV. Trimming cost V 3 bases and J 4 bases; bases outside gene matches: 9. This CDR3 has 16 residues. The CDR3 protein is CASSFGVSGISDTQYF. The CDR3 DNA reads as TGTGCCAGCAGCTTCGGTGTTAGCGGGATCTCAGATACGCAGTATTTT. The complete variable domain, with remaining parts taken from reference TRBV11-2 and TRBJ2-3, reads EAGVAQSPRYKIIEKRQSVAFWCNPISGHATLYWYQQILGQGPKLLIQFQNNGVVDDSQLPKDRFSAERLKGVDSTLKIQPAKLEDSAVYLCASSFGVSGISDTQYFGPGTRLTVL.

This clonotype occurred many times. The rearrangement links TRBV28 to TRBJ2-7, with a tentative D call TRBD2 (6 bases). V dropped 7 bases and J dropped 0 bases, with 19 bases sitting between them. Germline loops: CDR1 MDHEN, CDR2 SYDVKM. The CDR3 is 16 residues long. The CDR3 is CASTPLLSGSSYEQYF. The CDR3 nucleotides are TGTGCCAGCACCCCTCTTCTCTCCGGGAGCTCCTACGAGCAGTACTTC.

CDR3 sequence (DNA): TGTGCCAGCAGCTTACGAGAGGAACGCGAGCAGTTCTTC. Translation gives CASSLREEREQFF. The chain links TRBV11-3 to TRBJ2-1; no definite D call. This CDR3 comprises 13 residues. Germline CDR1 and CDR2: SGHNT and YENEEA. Trimming removed 2 bases at V and 10 bases at J, with 12 bases between.

This clonotype has a handful of counts. The chain recombines TRBV5-6 with TRBJ2-7; no clear D. CDR1 and CDR2 (germline): SGHDT, YYEEEE. This CDR3 has 13 residues. Trimming cost V 4 bases and J 7 bases, with 15 bases left between them. DNA of the CDR3: TGTGCCAGCAGCCTCGGGTCCCGTCGGGAGCAGTACTTC. Translating it yields CASSLGSRREQYF.